The next 19 T cell receptor beta chains were all read from a single sample in a study of CD8 T cells in ankylosing spondylitis. One entry per CDR3 protein, called by TCRdb with MiXCR from the 5' RACE reads. Among approximately 550,000 distinct CDR3 sequences listed, approximately 12% were seen once. These receptors have no known antigen. Overall study results and limits: In ankylosing spondylitis blood, a motif of seven to nine highly homologous TCR beta variants appeared characteristic.

The sample was blood, either unsorted or a sorted T cell fraction (not recorded which). The receptor set was obtained from a male donor with ankylosing spondylitis.

The chain recombines TRBV6-1 with TRBJ2-3; 7 nucleotides match TRBD2. V dropped 2 bases and J dropped 6; count of bases not matched to a gene: 2. The CDR3 spans 13 residues. Germline CDR1 is MNHNS and CDR2 is SASEGT. The CDR3 nucleotides are TGTGCCAGCAGTGAAATAGCGGGCGATACGCAGTATTTT. This sequence encodes CASSEIAGDTQYF.

In this sample, this clonotype turned up a few times. The rearrangement links TRBV6-1 to TRBJ1-6; a possible D gene is TRBD1 (6 bases). Germline loops: CDR1 MNHNS, CDR2 SASEGT. Trimming took 7 bases from V and 10 from J, leaving 11 bases between them. The CDR3 contains 12 residues. DNA of the CDR3: TGTGCCAGCAAGACAGGTGAATCACCCCTCCACTTT. It encodes CASKTGESPLHF.

The chain has TRBV7-8 and TRBJ2-7; D call uncertain. Germline V gene lookup returns CDR1 SGHVS and CDR2 FQNEAQ. Trimming removed 1 base at V and 0 bases at J, with 4 bases between. The CDR3 runs to 13 residues. This chain's CDR3 is CASSLEDSYEQYV. The CDR3 bases are TGTGCCAGCAGCTTAGAGGACTCCTACGAGCAGTACGTC.

This chain links TRBV16 with TRBJ1-1, with TRBD1 identical over 8 bases. CDR1 is KGHSY, CDR2 FQNENV, per germline. This CDR3 contains 14 residues. V was pared by 2 bases and J by 4 bases, with 3 bases of the junction left unmatched. This CDR3 is CASSQGQGATEAFF. DNA of the CDR3: TGTGCCAGCAGCCAAGGACAGGGTGCCACTGAAGCTTTCTTT.

There are a few counts of this clonotype. This chain links TRBV15 with TRBJ1-5; the D is unclear. Trimming removed 4 bases from V and 2 bases from J, with 12 bases in between. The CDR3 spans 15 residues. Per germline, CDR1 LNHNV and CDR2 YYDKDF (reference sequence). The CDR3 reads CATSIGGEGNQPQHF. CDR3 DNA: TGTGCCACCAGCATAGGCGGGGAGGGCAATCAGCCCCAGCATTTT. Full variable domain (missing parts from reference TRBV15 and TRBJ1-5): DAMVIQNPRYQVTQFGKPVTLSCSQTLNHNVMYWYQQKSSQAPKLLFHYYDKDFNNEADTPDNFQSRRPNTSFCFLDIRSPGLGDTAMYLCATSIGGEGNQPQHFGDGTRLSIL.

This chain connects TRBV29-1 to TRBJ2-1; D uncertain. The V gene's germline CDR1 is SQVTM and CDR2 ANQGSEA. This CDR3 spans 10 amino acids. The V gene lost 4 bases and the J gene lost 9 bases, with 7 bases spanning the gap. Written as DNA, the CDR3 is TGCAGCGTTGGTGGTCTTGAGCAGTTCTTC. As protein: CSVGGLEQFF.

The chain links TRBV7-8 to TRBJ1-4; 10 nucleotides match TRBD1. The CDR3 runs to 16 residues. The V segment lost 1 base and the J segment 6 bases; nucleotides outside the gene matches: 5. Germline-derived CDR1 and CDR2 are SGHVS and FQNEAQ. The CDR3 loop is CASSLVGGTGDEKLFF. CDR3 nucleotide sequence: TGTGCCAGCAGCTTAGTGGGGGGGACAGGGGATGAAAAACTGTTTTTT. Variable domain in full (rest from reference TRBV7-8 and TRBJ1-4): GAGVSQSPRYKVAKRGQDVALRCDPISGHVSLFWYQQALGQGPEFLTYFQNEAQLDKSGLPSDRFFAERPEGSVSTLKIQRTQQEDSAVYLCASSLVGGTGDEKLFFGSGTQLSVL.

The chain couples TRBV6-5 to TRBJ1-2; D is uncertain. V gave up 6 bases and J gave up 4 bases, with 9 bases separating them. Germline V gene data show CDR1 as MNHEY and CDR2 as SVGAGI. CDR3 size: 12 residues. The CDR3 spells CASSPGSYGYTF. CDR3 nucleotides: TGTGCCAGCAGCCCCGGCAGCTATGGCTACACCTTC.

The V gene is TRBV6-1, the J gene TRBJ2-3, with D possibly being TRBD1 (6 bases). The ends were cut back, 6 bases at V and 4 bases at J, with 20 bases in the middle. This CDR3 is built from 16 residues. The germline V gene encodes CDR1 MNHNS and CDR2 SASEGT. The CDR3 here is CASRLWAGVRADTQYF. For the CDR3, the DNA is TGTGCCAGCAGGCTTTGGGCAGGGGTGAGGGCAGATACGCAGTATTTT.

This rearrangement joins TRBV12-3 or TRBV12-4 to TRBJ1-5; D might be TRBD1 (6 bases). V was cut by 4 bases and J by 7 bases, with 23 bases left in between. There are 17 residues in the CDR3. The CDR3 coding sequence is TGTGCCAGCAGTTCCCACCTCTCACAGGGTTTCGGGCAGCCCCAGCATTTT. It is translated as CASSSHLSQGFGQPQHF.

This clonotype occurred a few times. The V and J genes are TRBV5-1 and TRBJ2-1; no reliable D call. The V end lost 1 base, the J end lost 8 bases, and 16 bases lay between the germline ends. The CDR3 has 15 residues. The V gene's germline CDR1 is SGHRS and CDR2 YFSETQ. CDR3 nucleotide sequence: TGCGCCAGCAGCTTGACATCTCCTTCGTTGGATGAGCAGTTCTTC. It is translated as CASSLTSPSLDEQFF.

This clonotype was seen a handful of times. The chain carries TRBV24-1 and TRBJ2-1; D unresolved. The CDR3 runs to 14 residues. CDR1 is KGHDR and CDR2 is SFDVKD in the germline V gene. V lost 4 bases and J lost 2, with 8 bases in between. The CDR3 coding sequence is TGTGCCACCAGTGACAGGTTCACCTACAATGAGCAGTTCTTC. Protein product: CATSDRFTYNEQFF.

V gene TRBV7-9 combines with J gene TRBJ2-7; no clear D gene. Germline lookup yields CDR1 SEHNR and CDR2 FQNEAQ (reference sequence). Deletions cut 4 bases from V and 5 bases from J, with 15 bases between. There are 14 residues in the CDR3. CDR3 nucleotide sequence: TGTGCCAGCAGCTCGAATATAAGGGTGGACGAGCAGTACTTC. Residues: CASSSNIRVDEQYF.

The chain joins TRBV10-1 to TRBJ2-4; 9 bases line up with TRBD1. The CDR3 covers 16 residues. V shed 2 bases, J shed 5 bases, and the junction held 7 bases outside the gene matches. Germline CDR1 and CDR2: WNHNN and SYGVQD (reference sequence). This CDR3 is CASSEPGTGRENIQYF. DNA of the CDR3: TGCGCCAGCAGTGAGCCTGGGACAGGGCGAGAAAACATTCAGTACTTC.

This clonotype was detected a few times. The rearrangement uses TRBV12-3 or TRBV12-4 and TRBJ1-5, with D perhaps matching TRBD1 (5 bases). The CDR3 contains 17 residues. V was clipped by 5 bases and J by 0 bases, with 17 bases between them. CDR3 nucleotide sequence: TGTGCCAGCAGTCTCAAGGCAGGGTTCTATAGCAATCAGCCCCAGCATTTT. It translates to CASSLKAGFYSNQPQHF.

The sample holds a few counts of this clonotype. The chain links TRBV7-2 to TRBJ2-5; 11 bases match TRBD2. The germline V gene encodes CDR1 SGHTA and CDR2 FQGNSA. V dropped 5 bases and J dropped 12; count of bases not matched to a gene: 2. The CDR3 extends over 11 amino acids. The CDR3 protein is CASSQGLAEYF. The CDR3 region has the DNA TGTGCCAGCAGCCAGGGACTAGCGGAGTACTTC.

The chain joins TRBV9 to TRBJ2-3; TRBD2 matches at 14 bases. CDR1 and CDR2 (germline): SGDLS, YYNGEE. CDR3 length: 14 amino acids. V gave up 4 bases and J gave up 9 bases; unmatched junction bases: 4. As DNA, the CDR3 is TGTGCCAGCAGCACAGGGACTAGCGGGAGCACGCAGTATTTT. Its protein is CASSTGTSGSTQYF.

This clonotype has just a few counts. The gene calls are TRBV7-6 and TRBJ1-5; D unresolved. Germline V gene data show CDR1 as SGHVS and CDR2 as FNYEAQ. The CDR3 totals 16 residues. Trimming stripped 5 bases from V and 0 bases from J, with 14 bases between. The CDR3: CASSAYLGPSNQPQHF. The DNA for the CDR3 is TGTGCCAGCAGCGCCTATTTGGGCCCTAGCAATCAGCCCCAGCATTTT.

This clonotype was detected a few times. The chain combines TRBV5-1 with TRBJ2-1; 8 nucleotides align to TRBD1. V dropped 4 bases and J dropped 10; count of bases not matched to a gene: 13. CDR3 length equals 15 residues. Germline assignment: CDR1 SGHRS and CDR2 YFSETQ. The CDR3: CASSRGQGRWAEQFF. CDR3 bases: TGCGCCAGCAGCAGAGGACAGGGCCGGTGGGCCGAGCAGTTCTTC.